The present TCR beta chain was sequenced within a study of regulatory T cells in long-lasting Graves disease. As to this clonotype: What it binds is unknown.

Time point denoted: persistent/refractory GD, antithyroid drugs over 5 years with positive TRAb. Following extraction of RNA from PBMCs, that RNA was used to make the TCR library. The authors diagnosed Graves' disease using American Thyroid Association guidelines. EDTA tubes received around 9 milliliters of drawn peripheral blood. According to the study, TCR beta libraries were built with iRepertoire HTBI primers and CDR3-region Arm-PCR. One entry per CDR3 protein, called by TCRdb with MiXCR from the multiplex PCR reads. The sample holds about 430,000 distinct CDR3 sequences, roughly 21% seen once. The CDR3 totals 12 residues. Germline lookup yields CDR1 WNHNN and CDR2 SYGVQD (reference sequence). V gave up 8 bases and J gave up 7 bases, with 11 bases separating them. Study-level points and caveats: Thyroid tissue was not studied; only peripheral blood was.

This specimen consisted of peripheral blood mononuclear cells (PBMCs), obtained when the disease was refractory, from a patient treated with antithyroid drugs. J is TRBJ2-2 and V is TRBV10-1, with D tentatively TRBD1 (5 bases). This receptor was taken from a female donor with Graves disease. This CDR3 is CASEGEGGELFF. The CDR3 coding sequence is TGCGCCAGCGAAGGGGAAGGCGGGGAGCTGTTTTTT.